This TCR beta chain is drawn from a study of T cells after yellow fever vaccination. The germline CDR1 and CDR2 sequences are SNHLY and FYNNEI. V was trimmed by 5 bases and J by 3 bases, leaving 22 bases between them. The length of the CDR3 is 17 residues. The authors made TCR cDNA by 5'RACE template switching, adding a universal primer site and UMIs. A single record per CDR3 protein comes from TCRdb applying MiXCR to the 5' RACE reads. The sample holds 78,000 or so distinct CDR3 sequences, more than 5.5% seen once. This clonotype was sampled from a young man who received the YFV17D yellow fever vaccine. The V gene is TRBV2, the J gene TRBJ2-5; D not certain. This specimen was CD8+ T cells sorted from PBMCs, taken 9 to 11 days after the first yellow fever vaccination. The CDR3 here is CASSLTLSAATEETQYF. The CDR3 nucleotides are TGTGCCAGCAGTCTTACCCTGAGCGCGGCTACCGAAGAGACCCAGTACTTC.